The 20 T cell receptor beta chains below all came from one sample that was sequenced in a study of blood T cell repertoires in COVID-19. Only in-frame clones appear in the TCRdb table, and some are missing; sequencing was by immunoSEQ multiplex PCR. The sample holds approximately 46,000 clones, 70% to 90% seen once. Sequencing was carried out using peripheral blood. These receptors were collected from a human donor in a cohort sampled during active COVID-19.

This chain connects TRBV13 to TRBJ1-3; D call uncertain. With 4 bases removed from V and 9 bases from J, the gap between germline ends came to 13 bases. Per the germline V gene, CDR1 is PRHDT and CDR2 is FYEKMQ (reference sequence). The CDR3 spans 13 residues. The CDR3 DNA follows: TGTGCCAGCAGCTCCAGCGGACGGAGCACCATATATTTT. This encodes CASSSSGRSTIYF.

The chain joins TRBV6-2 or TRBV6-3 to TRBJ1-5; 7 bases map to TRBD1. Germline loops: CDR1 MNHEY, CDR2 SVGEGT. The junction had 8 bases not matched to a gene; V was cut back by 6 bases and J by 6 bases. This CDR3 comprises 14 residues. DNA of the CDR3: TGTGCCAGCAGCCCAGTAGACAGGGTTCAGCCCCAGCATTTT. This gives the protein CASSPVDRVQPQHF.

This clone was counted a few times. This CDR3 is CATSDSADIGEDRGLYEQFF. The DNA for the CDR3 is TGTGCCACCAGTGATTCGGCGGATATCGGAGAGGACAGGGGGCTATATGAGCAGTTCTTC. V gene TRBV24-1 combines with J gene TRBJ2-1; 11 nucleotides match TRBD1. Per germline, CDR1 KGHDR and CDR2 SFDVKD. With V trimmed by 2 bases and J by 8 bases, 19 bases remained unmatched. The CDR3 sequence is 20 residues long.

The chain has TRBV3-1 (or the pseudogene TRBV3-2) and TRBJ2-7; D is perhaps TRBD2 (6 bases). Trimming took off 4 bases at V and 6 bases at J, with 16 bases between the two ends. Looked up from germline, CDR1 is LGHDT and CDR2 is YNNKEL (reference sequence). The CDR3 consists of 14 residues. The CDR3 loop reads CASSRGGTEGEQYF. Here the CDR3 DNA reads TGTGCCAGCAGCCGAGGAGGGACGGAAGGCGAGCAGTACTTC.

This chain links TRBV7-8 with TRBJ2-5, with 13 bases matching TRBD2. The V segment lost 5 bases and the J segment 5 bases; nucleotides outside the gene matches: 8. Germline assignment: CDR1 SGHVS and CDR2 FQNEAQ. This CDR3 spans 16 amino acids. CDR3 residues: CASSRILAGGLETQYF. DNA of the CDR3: TGTGCCAGCAGCCGCATACTAGCGGGGGGGCTGGAGACCCAGTACTTC. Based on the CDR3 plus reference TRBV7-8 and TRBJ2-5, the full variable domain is GAGVSQSPRYKVAKRGQDVALRCDPISGHVSLFWYQQALGQGPEFLTYFQNEAQLDKSGLPSDRFFAERPEGSVSTLKIQRTQQEDSAVYLCASSRILAGGLETQYFGPGTRLLVL.

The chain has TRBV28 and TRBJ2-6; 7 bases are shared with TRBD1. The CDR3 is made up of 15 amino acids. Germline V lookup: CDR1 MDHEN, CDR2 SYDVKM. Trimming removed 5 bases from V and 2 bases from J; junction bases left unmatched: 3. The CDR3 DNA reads TGTGCCAGCAGTGCACAGGGGCCTGGGGCCAACGTCCTGACTTTC. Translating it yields CASSAQGPGANVLTF. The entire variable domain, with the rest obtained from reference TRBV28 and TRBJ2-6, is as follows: DVKVTQSSRYLVKRTGEKVFLECVQDMDHENMFWYRQDPGLGLRLIYFSYDVKMKEKGDIPEGYSVSREKKERFSLILESASTNQTSMYLCASSAQGPGANVLTFGAGSRLTVL.

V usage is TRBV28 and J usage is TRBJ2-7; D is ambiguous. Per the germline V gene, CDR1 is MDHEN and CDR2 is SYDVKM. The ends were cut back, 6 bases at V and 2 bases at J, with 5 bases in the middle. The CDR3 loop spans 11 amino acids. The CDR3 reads CASSTAYEQYF. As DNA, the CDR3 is TGTGCCAGCAGCACAGCCTACGAGCAGTACTTC.

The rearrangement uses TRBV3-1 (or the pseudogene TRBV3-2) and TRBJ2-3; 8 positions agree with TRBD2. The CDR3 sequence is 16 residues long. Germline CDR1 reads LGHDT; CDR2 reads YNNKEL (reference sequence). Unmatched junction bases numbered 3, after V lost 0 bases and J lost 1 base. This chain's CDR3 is CASSQDRAGGTDTQYF. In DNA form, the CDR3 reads TGTGCCAGCAGCCAAGATAGAGCGGGGGGCACAGATACGCAGTATTTT.

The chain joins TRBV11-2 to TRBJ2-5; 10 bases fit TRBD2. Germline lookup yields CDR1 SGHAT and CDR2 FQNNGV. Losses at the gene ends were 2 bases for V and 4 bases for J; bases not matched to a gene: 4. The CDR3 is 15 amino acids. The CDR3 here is CASSLRAGGLETQYF. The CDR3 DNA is TGTGCCAGCAGCTTACGAGCGGGGGGGCTAGAGACCCAGTACTTC.

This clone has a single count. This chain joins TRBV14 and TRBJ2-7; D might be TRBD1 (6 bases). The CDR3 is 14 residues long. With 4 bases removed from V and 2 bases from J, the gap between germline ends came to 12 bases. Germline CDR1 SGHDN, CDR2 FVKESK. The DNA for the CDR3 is TGTGCCAGCAGCCCACAGGGATTTCCCTACGAGCAGTACTTC. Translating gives CASSPQGFPYEQYF.

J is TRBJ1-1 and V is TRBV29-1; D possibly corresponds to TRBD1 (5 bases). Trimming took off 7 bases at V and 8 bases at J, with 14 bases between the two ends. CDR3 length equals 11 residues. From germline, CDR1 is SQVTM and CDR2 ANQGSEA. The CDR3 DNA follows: TGCAGCGCGGCTTCGGGGGGGGAAGCTTTCTTT. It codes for CSAASGGEAFF.

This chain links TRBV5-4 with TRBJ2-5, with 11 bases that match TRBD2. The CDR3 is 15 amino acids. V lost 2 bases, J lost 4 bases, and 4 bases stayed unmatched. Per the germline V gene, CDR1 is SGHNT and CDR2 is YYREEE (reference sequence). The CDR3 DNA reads TGTGCCAGCAGCTTTAGCGGGGGGGCTACAGAGACCCAGTACTTC. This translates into CASSFSGGATETQYF.

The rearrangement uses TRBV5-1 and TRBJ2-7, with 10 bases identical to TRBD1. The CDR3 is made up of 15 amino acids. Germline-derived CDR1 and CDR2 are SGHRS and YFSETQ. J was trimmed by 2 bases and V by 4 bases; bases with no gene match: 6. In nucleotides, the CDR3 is TGCGCCAGCAGCCTGGGGACAGGGGTCCCCTACGAGCAGTACTTC. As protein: CASSLGTGVPYEQYF.

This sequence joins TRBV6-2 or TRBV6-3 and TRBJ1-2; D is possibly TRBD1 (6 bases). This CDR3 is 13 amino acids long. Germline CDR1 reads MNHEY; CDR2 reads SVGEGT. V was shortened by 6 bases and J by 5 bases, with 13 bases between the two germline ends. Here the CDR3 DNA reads TGTGCCAGCAGCATAACAGGGTCATATGGCTACACCTTC. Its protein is CASSITGSYGYTF.

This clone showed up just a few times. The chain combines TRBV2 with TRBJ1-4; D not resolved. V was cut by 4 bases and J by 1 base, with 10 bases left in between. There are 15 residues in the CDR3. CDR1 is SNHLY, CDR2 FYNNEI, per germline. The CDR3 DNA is TGTGCCAGCAGTGCTACGGGGATAACTAATGAAAAACTGTTTTTT. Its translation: CASSATGITNEKLFF.

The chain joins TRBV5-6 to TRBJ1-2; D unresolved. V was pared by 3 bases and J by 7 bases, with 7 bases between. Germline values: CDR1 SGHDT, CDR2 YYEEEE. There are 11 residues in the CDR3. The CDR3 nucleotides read TGTGCCAGCAGCTGGGAGGCTGGCTACACCTTC. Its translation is CASSWEAGYTF. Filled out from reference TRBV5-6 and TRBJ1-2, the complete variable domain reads DAGVTQSPTHLIKTRGQQVTLRCSPKSGHDTVSWYQQALGQGPQFIFQYYEEEERQRGNFPDRFSGHQFPNYSSELNVNALLLGDSALYLCASSWEAGYTFGSGTRLTVV.

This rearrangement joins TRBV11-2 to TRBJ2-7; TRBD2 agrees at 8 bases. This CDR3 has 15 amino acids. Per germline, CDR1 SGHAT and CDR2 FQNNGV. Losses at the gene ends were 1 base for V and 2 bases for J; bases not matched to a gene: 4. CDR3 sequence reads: CASSLGVAGPYEQYF. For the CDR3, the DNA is TGTGCCAGCAGCTTAGGGGTAGCGGGGCCCTACGAGCAGTACTTC.

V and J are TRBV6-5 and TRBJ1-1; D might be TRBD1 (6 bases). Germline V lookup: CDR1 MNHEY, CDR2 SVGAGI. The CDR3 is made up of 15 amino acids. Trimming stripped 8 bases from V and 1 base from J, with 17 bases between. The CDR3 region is CASVVAGERNTEAFF. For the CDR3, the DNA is TGTGCCAGCGTCGTAGCAGGGGAAAGGAACACTGAAGCTTTCTTT.

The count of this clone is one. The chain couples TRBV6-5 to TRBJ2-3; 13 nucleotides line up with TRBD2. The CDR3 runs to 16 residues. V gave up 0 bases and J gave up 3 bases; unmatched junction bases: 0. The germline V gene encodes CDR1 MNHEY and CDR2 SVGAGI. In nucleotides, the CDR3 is TGTGCCAGCAGTTACTCGACTAGCGGGGGGACAGATACGCAGTATTTT. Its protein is CASSYSTSGGTDTQYF.

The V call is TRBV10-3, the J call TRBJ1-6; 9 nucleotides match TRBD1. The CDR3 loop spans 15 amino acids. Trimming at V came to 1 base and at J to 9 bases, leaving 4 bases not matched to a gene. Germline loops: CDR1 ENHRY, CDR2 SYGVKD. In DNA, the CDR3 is TGTGCCATCAGTGAGTGGAGGGACAGGGCTTCACCCCTCCACTTT. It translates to CAISEWRDRASPLHF.